This T cell receptor (beta chain) appears in the sequencing data of a study of CD8+CD57+ T cells in acquired aplastic anemia. On the study more broadly: Sorting CD4+ and CD8+ cells gave DNA averaging approximately 2.9 ug. Researchers reported that healthy donors averaged about 11 million reads for CD4+ cells.

Germline V gene sequence: CDR1 DFQATT, CDR2 SNEGSKA (reference sequence). This CDR3 has 14 amino acids. Trimming left V 1 base short and J 2 bases short, with 12 bases between. Profiling that covered TCR beta VDJ and CDR3 relied on genomic DNA as its template. TCRdb redid the calling of the reads with MiXCR, one entry per CDR3 protein. The sample yields some 48,000 distinct CDR3 sequences, about 73% seen once. This clonotype has more than one count but fewer than ten. The specimen was sorted CD4+, CD8+, or CD8+CD57+ T cells (not recorded which) from PBMCs. This chain uses TRBV20-1 with TRBJ2-7; D not certain. The TCR sequence derives from a human donor in good health, serving as a control. The CDR3 bases are TGCAGTGCTAGAGCCGGATCCCTAGCCTACGAGCAGTACTTC. This sequence encodes CSARAGSLAYEQYF.